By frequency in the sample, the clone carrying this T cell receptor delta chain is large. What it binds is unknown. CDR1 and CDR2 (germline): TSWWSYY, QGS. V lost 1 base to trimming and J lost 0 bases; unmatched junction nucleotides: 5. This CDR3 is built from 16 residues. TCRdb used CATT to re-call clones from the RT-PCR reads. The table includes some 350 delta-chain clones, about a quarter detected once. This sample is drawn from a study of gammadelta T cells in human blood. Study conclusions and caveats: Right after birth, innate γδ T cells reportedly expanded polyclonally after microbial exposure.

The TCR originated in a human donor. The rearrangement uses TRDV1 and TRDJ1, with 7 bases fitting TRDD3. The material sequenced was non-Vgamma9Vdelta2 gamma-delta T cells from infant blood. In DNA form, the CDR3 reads TGTGCTCTTGGGGAACCGGGGGGATTTCACACCGATAAACTCATCTTT. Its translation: CALGEPGGFHTDKLIF.